This T cell receptor (beta chain) is from a study of long-term antiretroviral therapy in people with HIV. Study outcomes and limitations: In HIV, the repertoires covered a tighter span of CDR3 lengths than in controls.

Version v3.0 of the immunoSEQ assay ran at survey level. Assay: immunoSEQ multiplex PCR; the TCRdb copy retains only in-frame clones and omits some. The table shows some 20,000 clones, with 90% occurring only once. Concerning this clone: Its antigen is as yet unknown.

There are 19 residues in the CDR3. V shed 5 bases and J 0 bases; nucleotides not matched to a gene: 18. Looked up from germline, CDR1 is SGHAT and CDR2 is FQNNGV. The sample was unsorted PBMCs, taken approximately 4.4 years before starting antiretroviral therapy. The rearrangement links TRBV11-2 to TRBJ1-2, with TRBD1 matching over 7 bases. The clonotype originates from a woman in her 30s with HIV. The DNA of the CDR3 is TGTGCCAGCAGCAAAGAGACAGGGACCCACCGAGGAGCTAACTATGGCTACACCTTC. It codes for CASSKETGTHRGANYGYTF.